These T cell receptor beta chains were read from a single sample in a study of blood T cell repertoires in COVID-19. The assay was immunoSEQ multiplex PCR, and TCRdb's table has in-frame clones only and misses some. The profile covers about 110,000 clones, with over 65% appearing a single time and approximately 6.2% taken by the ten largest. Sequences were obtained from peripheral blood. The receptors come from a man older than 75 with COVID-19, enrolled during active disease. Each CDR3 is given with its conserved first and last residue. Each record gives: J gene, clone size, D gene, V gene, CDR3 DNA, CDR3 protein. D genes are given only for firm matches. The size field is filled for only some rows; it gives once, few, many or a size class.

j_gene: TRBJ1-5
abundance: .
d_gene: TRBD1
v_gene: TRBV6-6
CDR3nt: TGTGCCAGCAGTTCAGGGGGTTATCAGCCCCAGCATTTT
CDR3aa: CASSSGGYQPQHF

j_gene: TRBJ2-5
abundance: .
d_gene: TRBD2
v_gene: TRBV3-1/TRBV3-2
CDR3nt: TGTGCCAGCAGCCAAGGAGCCACTAGCGGGAGAGGGTACCAAGAGACCCAGTACTTC
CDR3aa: CASSQGATSGRGYQETQYF

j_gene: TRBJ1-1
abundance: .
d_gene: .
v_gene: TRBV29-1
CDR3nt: TGCAGCGTTGAAAAACAGGCTTCCGAAGCTTTCTTT
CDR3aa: CSVEKQASEAFF

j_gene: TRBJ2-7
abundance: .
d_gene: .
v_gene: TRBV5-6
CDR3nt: TGTGCCAGCAGCTGGGGGGACAGTTCGTACGAGCAGTACTTC
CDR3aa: CASSWGDSSYEQYF

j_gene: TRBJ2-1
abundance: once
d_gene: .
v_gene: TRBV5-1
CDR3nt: TGCGCCAGCAGCTCGCTACTAAGCTCCTACAATGAGCAGTTCTTC
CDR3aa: CASSSLLSSYNEQFF

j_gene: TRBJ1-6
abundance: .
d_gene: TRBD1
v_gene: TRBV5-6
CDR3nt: TGTGCCAGCAGCTTGGGGCCCACAGGGGATTCACCCCTCCACTTT
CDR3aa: CASSLGPTGDSPLHF

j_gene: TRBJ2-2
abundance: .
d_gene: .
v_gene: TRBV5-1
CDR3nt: TGCGCCAGCAGCTTGCCCAGCGGCGCGAACACCGGGGAGCTGTTTTTT
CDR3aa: CASSLPSGANTGELFF

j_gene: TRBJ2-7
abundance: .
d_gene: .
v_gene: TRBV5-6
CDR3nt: TGTGCCAGCAGCTTTTTGCAGGGGCGGGAGCAGTACTTC
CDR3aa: CASSFLQGREQYF

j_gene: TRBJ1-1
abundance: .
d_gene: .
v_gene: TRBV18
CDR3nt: TGTGCCAGCTCACCAGGCAGGGCATGGGACACTGAAGCTTTCTTT
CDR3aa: CASSPGRAWDTEAFF

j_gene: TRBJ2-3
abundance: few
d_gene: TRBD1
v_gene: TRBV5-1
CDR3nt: TGCGCCAGCAGCGCCGGGACAGTTTGGGATACGCAGTATTTT
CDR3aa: CASSAGTVWDTQYF

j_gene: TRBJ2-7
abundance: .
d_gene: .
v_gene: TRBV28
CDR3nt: TGTGCCAGCAGTTTAATACAGTCAGAGCAGTACTTC
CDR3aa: CASSLIQSEQYF

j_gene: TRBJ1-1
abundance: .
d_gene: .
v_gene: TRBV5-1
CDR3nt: TGCGCCAGCAGCAAGAACGGGGACACTGAAGCTTTCTTT
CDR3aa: CASSKNGDTEAFF

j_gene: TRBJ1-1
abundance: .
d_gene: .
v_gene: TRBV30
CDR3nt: TGTGCCTGGACCCGGGGGATGAACACTGAAGCTTTCTTT
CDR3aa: CAWTRGMNTEAFF

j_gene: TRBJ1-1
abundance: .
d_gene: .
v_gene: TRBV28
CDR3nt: TGTGCCAGCATGAGACAGAGGAACACTGAAGCTTTCTTT
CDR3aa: CASMRQRNTEAFF

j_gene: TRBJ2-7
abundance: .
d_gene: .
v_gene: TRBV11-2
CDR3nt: TGTGCCAGCAGCTTAGGTGGGCCGGTCGGCTACGAGCAGTACTTC
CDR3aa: CASSLGGPVGYEQYF

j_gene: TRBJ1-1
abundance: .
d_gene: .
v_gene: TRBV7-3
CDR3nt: TGTGCCAGCAGCTCACAGGGTTTCACTGAAGCTTTCTTT
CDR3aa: CASSSQGFTEAFF

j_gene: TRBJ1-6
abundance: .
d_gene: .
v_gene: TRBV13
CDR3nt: TGTGCCAGCAGTTCGGTTGCGGCCAATTCACCCCTCCACTTT
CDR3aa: CASSSVAANSPLHF

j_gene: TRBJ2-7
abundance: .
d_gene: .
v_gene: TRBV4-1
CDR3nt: TGCGCCAGCAGCCAAGATGAGGGTAGGGCCTACGAGCAGTACTTC
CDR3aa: CASSQDEGRAYEQYF

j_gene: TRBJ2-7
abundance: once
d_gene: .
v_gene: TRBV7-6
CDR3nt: TGTGCCAGCAGCCAAAGTCAGGGGTCTTCCTACGAGCAGTACTTC
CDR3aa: CASSQSQGSSYEQYF

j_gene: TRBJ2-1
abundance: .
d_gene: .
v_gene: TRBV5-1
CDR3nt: TGCGCCAGCAGCTTGGTGGCGGGGCCTGTCAATGAGCAGTTCTTC
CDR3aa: CASSLVAGPVNEQFF

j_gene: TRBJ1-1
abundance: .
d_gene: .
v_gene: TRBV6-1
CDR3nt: TGTGCCAGCAGTGACCGACCGCCGGGACATTGGGCTCCTGAAGCTTTCTTT
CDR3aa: CASSDRPPGHWAPEAFF

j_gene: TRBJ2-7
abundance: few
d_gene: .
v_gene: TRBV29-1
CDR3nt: TGCAGCGTTGAAGATCTAGGGGATACGGGCTACGAGCAGTACTTC
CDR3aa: CSVEDLGDTGYEQYF

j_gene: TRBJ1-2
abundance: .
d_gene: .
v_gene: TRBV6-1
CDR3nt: TGTGCCAGCAGTGAGGTCAGTCGAGGCTACACCTTC
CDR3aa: CASSEVSRGYTF

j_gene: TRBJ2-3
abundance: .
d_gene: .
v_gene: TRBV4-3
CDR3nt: TGCGCCAGCAGCCAAGTCGCGGGCCTTAGCACAGATACGCAGTATTTT
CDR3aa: CASSQVAGLSTDTQYF

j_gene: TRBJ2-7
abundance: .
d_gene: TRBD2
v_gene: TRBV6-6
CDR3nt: TGTGCCAGCAGGGGAGAGCGGGAGGAATGGAACGAGCAGTACTTC
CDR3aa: CASRGEREEWNEQYF

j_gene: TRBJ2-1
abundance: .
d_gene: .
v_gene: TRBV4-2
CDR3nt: TGTGCCAGCAGCCCTGAGAGGCGAAGTGAGCAGTTCTTC
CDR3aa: CASSPERRSEQFF

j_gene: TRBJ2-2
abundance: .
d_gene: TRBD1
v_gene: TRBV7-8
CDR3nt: TGTGCCAGCAGCTTAGAACTGGGACAGGAGTACACCGGGGAGCTGTTTTTT
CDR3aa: CASSLELGQEYTGELFF

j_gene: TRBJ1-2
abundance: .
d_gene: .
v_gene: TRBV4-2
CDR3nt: TGTGCCAGCAGCCAAGGAGACGGAGCTAACTATGGCTACACCTTC
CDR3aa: CASSQGDGANYGYTF

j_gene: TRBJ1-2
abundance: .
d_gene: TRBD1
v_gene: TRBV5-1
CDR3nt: TGCGCCAGCAGCTTGGGATTATCAGGGGGAGGCTATGGCTACACCTTC
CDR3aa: CASSLGLSGGGYGYTF

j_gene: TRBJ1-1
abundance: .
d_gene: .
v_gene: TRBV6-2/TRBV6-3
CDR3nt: TGTGCCAGCAGTTACTTAGCAGGGCCGAACACTGAAGCTTTCTTT
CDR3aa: CASSYLAGPNTEAFF

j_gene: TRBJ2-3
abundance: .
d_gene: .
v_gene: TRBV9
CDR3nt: TGTGCCAGCGTCGGGGACTCTAGCACAGATACGCAGTATTTT
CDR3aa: CASVGDSSTDTQYF

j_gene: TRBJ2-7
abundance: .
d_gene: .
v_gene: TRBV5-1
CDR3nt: TGCGCCAGCAGCTTGGTGGCGGGTCTCTACTACGAGCAGTACTTC
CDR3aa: CASSLVAGLYYEQYF

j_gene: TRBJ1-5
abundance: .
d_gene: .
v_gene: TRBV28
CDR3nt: TGTGCCAGCAGTTTATCAGGGTTTGGAAATCAGCCCCAGCATTTT
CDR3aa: CASSLSGFGNQPQHF

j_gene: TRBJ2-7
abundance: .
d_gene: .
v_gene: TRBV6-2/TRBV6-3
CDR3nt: TGTGCCAGCAGTTACCAGGTCCCAGGTGGAGAGCAGTACTTC
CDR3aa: CASSYQVPGGEQYF

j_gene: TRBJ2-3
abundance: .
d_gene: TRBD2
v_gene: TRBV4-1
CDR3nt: TGCGCCAGCAGCCAAGCCGGGACTAGCGGGACGTATACGCAGTATTTT
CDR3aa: CASSQAGTSGTYTQYF

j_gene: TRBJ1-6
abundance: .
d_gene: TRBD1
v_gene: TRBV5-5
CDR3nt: TGTGCCAGCAGTTTGGACAGGGCGCATTCACCCCTCCACTTT
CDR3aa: CASSLDRAHSPLHF

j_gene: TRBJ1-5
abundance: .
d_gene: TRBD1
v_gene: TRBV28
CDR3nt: TGTGCCAGCCTTCCGAACAGGGGCAGCAATCAGCCCCAGCATTTT
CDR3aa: CASLPNRGSNQPQHF

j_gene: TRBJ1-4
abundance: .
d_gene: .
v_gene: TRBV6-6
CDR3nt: TGTGCCAGCAGTTACATCGCGGATGAAAAACTGTTTTTT
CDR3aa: CASSYIADEKLFF

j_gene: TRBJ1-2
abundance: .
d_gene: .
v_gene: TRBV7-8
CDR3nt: TGTGCCAGCAGCTCCTCGGACAAGAACGGCTACACCTTC
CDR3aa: CASSSSDKNGYTF

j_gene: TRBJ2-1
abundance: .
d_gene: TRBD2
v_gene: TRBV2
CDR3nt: TGTGCCAGCTGCCGGCGGGAGGGACCCAATGAGCAGTTCTTC
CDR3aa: CASCRREGPNEQFF

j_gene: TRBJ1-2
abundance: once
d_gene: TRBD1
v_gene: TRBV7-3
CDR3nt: TGTGCCAGCAGCCCCTTTCCGGGACAGGGATACGGCTACACCTTC
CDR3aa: CASSPFPGQGYGYTF

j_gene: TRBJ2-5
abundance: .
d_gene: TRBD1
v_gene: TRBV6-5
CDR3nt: TGTGCCAGCAGGCCGGGACAGCTATACCAAGAGACCCAGTACTTC
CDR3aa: CASRPGQLYQETQYF

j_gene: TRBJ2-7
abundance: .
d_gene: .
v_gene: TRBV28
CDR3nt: TGTGCCAGCAGCCGACACAGGGGGGGCTACGAGCAGTACTTC
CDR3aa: CASSRHRGGYEQYF

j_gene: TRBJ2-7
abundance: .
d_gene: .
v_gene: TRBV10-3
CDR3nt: TGTGCCATCAGTGGTACAGGACAAAGGGGCAAGGAGCAGTACTTC
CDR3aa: CAISGTGQRGKEQYF

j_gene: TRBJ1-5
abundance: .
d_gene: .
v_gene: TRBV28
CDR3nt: TGTGCCAGCAGTTTGGTGGCGCGGGTGAATCAGCCCCAGCATTTT
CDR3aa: CASSLVARVNQPQHF